The clone carrying this TCR beta chain was detected only a few times. Antigen specificity is unknown. Researchers amplified the TCR beta CDR3 regions from RNA transcripts. Carried out on the TCR CDR3, a first-round RT-PCR used the HTBI primer set. Using its own MiXCR run on the multiplex PCR reads, TCRdb lists one record per CDR3 protein. Altogether about 610,000 distinct CDR3 sequences are present, approximately 16% being singletons, with the ten largest covering around 3.3%. The sample originates from a study of T cells in Graves' hyperthyroidism and ophthalmopathy. Study-level findings and limits: Ophthalmopathy cases were set apart from stable hyperthyroidism by a 13 V-J model.

Lactation, pregnancy, other autoimmune disease or uncontrolled infection led to exclusion of patients. The diagnostic basis comprised clinical symptoms, serum thyroxine and TRAb, thyroid ultrasound and orbital computed tomography. PBMCs were obtained from approximately 9.2 ml fresh peripheral blood. Germline assignment: CDR1 MNHEY and CDR2 SVGEGT. The CDR3 spans 16 residues. The V segment lost 8 bases and the J segment 7 bases; nucleotides outside the gene matches: 18. The sequenced sample consisted of blood. The gene calls are TRBV6-2 or TRBV6-3 and TRBJ2-7, with 9 bases matching TRBD1. The origin of this receptor is a woman aged 40 to 50 with Graves' ophthalmopathy. The CDR3 region is CASRKTGTGSAGEQYF. CDR3 sequence (DNA): TGTGCCAGCCGAAAAACCGGGACAGGGTCAGCAGGGGAGCAGTACTTC.